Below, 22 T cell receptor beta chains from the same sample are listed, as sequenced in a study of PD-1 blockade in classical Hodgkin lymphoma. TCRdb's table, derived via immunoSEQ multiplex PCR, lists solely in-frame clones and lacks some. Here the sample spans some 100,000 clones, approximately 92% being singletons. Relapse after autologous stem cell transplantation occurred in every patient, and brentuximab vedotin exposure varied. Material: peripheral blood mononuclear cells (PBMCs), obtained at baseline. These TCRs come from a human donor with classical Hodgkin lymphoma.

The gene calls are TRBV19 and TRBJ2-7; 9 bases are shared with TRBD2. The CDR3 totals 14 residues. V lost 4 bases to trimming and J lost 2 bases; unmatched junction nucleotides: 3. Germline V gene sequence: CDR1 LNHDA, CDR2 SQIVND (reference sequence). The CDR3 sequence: CASSRAGGPYEQYF. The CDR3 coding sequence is TGTGCCAGTAGTAGGGCGGGAGGGCCCTACGAGCAGTACTTC. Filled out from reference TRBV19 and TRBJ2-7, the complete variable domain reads DGGITQSPKYLFRKEGQNVTLSCEQNLNHDAMYWYRQDPGQGLRLIYYSQIVNDFQKGDIAEGYSVSREKKESFPLTVTSAQKNPTAFYLCASSRAGGPYEQYFGPGTRLTVT.

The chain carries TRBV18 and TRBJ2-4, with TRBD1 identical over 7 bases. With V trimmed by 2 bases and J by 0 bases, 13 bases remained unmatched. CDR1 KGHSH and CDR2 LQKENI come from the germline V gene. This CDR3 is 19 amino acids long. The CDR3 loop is CASSPLRQGDLLAKNIQYF. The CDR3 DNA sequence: TGTGCCAGCTCACCATTGAGACAGGGAGACCTGCTAGCCAAAAACATTCAGTACTTC.

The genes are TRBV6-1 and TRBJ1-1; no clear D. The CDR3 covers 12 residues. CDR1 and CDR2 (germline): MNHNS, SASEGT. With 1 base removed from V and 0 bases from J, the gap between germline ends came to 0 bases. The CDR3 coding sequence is TGTGCCAGCAGTGAAGTGAACACTGAAGCTTTCTTT. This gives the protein CASSEVNTEAFF.

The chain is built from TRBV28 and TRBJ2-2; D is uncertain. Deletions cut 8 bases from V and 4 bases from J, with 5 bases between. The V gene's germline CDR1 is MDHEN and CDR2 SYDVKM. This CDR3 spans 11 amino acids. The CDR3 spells CASQSTGELFF. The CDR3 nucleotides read TGTGCCAGCCAGAGCACCGGGGAGCTGTTTTTT.

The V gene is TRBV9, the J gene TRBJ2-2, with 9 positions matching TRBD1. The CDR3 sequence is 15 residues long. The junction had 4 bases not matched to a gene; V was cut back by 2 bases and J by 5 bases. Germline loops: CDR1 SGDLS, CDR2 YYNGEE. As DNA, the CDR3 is TGTGCCAGCAGCGTGGCCGGGACAGGGACCGGGGAGCTGTTTTTT. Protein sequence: CASSVAGTGTGELFF.

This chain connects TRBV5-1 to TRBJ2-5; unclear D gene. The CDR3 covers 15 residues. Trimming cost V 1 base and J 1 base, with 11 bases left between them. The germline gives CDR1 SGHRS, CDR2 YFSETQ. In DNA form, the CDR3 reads TGCGCCAGCAGCTTGTCGTCTGGACGCCAAGAGACCCAGTACTTC. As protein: CASSLSSGRQETQYF.

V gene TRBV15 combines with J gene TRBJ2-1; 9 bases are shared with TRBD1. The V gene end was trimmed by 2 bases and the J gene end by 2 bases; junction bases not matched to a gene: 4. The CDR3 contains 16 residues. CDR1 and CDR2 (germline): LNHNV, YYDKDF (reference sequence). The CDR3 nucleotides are TGTGCCACCAGCAGACTGGACAGGGGCACCTACAATGAGCAGTTCTTC. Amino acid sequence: CATSRLDRGTYNEQFF.

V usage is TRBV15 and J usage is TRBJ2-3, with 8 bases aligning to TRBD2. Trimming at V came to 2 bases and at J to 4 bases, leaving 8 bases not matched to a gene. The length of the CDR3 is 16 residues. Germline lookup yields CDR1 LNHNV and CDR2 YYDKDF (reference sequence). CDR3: CATSRIAGRGADTQYF. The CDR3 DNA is TGTGCCACCAGCAGAATAGCGGGAAGGGGTGCAGATACGCAGTATTTT.

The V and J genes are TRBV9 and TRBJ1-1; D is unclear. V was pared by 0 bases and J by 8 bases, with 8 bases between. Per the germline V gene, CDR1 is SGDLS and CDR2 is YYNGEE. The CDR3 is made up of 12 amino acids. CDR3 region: CASSVAGGEAFF. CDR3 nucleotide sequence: TGTGCCAGCAGCGTAGCTGGAGGAGAAGCTTTCTTT.

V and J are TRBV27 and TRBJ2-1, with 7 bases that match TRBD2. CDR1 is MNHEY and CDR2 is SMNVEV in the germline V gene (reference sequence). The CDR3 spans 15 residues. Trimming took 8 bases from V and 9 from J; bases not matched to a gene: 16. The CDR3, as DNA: TGTGCCAGCTCCGGAATCGGGACTATCCAAAGTGAGCAGTTCTTC. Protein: CASSGIGTIQSEQFF.

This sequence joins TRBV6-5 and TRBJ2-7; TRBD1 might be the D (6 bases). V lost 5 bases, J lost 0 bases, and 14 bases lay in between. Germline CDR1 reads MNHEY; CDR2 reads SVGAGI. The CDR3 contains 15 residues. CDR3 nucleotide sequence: TGTGCCAGCAGTAAGGACAGCGCGTACTCCTACGAGCAGTACTTC. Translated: CASSKDSAYSYEQYF.

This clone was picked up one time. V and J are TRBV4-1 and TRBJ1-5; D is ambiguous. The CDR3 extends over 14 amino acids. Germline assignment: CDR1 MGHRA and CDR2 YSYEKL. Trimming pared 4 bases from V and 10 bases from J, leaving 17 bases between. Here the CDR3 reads CASSLGFGRLPQHF. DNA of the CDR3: TGCGCCAGCAGCCTAGGCTTTGGGAGGTTACCCCAGCATTTT.

CDR3 bases: TGTGCCAGTAGGACAGGGTCACAAAACATTCAGTACTTC. It specifies CASRTGSQNIQYF. V usage is TRBV19 and J usage is TRBJ2-4; 7 positions match TRBD1. The V gene's germline CDR1 is LNHDA and CDR2 SQIVND (reference sequence). The CDR3 totals 13 residues. Trimming took 6 bases from V and 5 from J; bases not matched to a gene: 4.

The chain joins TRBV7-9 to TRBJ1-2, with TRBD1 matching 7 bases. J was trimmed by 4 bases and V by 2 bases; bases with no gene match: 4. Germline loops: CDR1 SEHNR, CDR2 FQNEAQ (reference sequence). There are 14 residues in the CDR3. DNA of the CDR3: TGTGCCAGCAGCTTAACAGGGGCCTCCTATGGCTACACCTTC. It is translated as CASSLTGASYGYTF.

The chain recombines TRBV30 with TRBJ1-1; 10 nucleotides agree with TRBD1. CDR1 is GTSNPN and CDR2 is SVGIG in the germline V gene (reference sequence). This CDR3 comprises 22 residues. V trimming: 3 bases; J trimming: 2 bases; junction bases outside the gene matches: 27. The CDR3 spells CAWRRGPGTGTGAPRINTEAFF. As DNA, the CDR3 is TGTGCCTGGAGGAGGGGACCAGGAACCGGGACAGGGGCCCCCCGCATTAACACTGAAGCTTTCTTT.

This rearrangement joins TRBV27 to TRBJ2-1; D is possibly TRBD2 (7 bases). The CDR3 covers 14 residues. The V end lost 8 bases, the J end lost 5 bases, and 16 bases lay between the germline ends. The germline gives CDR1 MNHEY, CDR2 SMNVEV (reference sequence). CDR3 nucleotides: TGTGCCAGCTCACCAAGGGGGGGAAACAATGAGCAGTTCTTC. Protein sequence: CASSPRGGNNEQFF.

The CDR3 coding sequence is TGTGCCAGCAGCTTAGATAGTACAGGCTTTCACACTGAAGCTTTCTTT. This translates into CASSLDSTGFHTEAFF. The chain links TRBV11-2 to TRBJ1-1; D is perhaps TRBD1 (5 bases). The CDR3 contains 16 residues. Trimming stripped 0 bases from V and 3 bases from J, with 14 bases between. Germline V lookup: CDR1 SGHAT, CDR2 FQNNGV.

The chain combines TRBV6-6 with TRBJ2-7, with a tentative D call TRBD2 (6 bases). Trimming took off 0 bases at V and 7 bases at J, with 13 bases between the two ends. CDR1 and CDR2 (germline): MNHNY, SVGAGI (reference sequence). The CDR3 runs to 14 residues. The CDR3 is CASSYSVWSGEQYF. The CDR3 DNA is TGTGCCAGCAGTTACTCGGTTTGGAGCGGGGAGCAGTACTTC.

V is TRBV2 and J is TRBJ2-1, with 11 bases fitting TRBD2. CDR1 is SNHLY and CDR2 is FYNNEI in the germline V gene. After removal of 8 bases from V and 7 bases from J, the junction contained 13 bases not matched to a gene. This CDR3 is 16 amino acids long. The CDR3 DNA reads TGTGCCAGCCAACATATACTAGCGGGAGTCCCTAATGAGCAGTTCTTC. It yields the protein CASQHILAGVPNEQFF.

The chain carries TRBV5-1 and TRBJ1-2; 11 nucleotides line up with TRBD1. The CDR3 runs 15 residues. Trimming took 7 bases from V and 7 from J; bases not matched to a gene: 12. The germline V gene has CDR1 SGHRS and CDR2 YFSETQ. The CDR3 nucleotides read TGCGCCAGCTCCTTTGCAGGACAGGGGGCGGGTGGCTACACCTTC. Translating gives CASSFAGQGAGGYTF.

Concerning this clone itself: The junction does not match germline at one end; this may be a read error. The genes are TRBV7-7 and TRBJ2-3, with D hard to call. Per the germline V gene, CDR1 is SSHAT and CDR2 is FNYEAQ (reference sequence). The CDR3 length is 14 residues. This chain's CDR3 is CASSLAGRADTQYF. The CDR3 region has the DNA TGTGCTAGCAGCTTGGCCGGACGAGCAGATACGCAGTATTTT.

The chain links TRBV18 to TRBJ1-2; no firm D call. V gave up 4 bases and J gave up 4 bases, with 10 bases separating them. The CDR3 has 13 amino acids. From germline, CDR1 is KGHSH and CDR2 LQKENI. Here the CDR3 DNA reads TGTGCCAGCTCACTTGACACTATCTATGGCTACACCTTC. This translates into CASSLDTIYGYTF.